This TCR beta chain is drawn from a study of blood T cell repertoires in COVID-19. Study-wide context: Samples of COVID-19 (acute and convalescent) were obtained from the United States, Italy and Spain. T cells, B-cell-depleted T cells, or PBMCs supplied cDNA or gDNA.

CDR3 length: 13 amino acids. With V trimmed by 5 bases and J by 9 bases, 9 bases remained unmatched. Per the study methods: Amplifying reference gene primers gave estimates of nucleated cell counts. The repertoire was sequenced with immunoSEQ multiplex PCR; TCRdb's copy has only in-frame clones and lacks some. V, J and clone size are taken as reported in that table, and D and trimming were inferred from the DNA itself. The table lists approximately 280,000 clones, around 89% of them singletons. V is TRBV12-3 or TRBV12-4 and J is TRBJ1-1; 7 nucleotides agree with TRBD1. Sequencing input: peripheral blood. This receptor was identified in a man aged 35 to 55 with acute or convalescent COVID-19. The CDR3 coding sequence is TGTGCCAGCAGTACTGGCAGGGGGTTACAAGCTTTCTTT. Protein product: CASSTGRGLQAFF.